One and the same sample provided the 13 T cell receptor beta chains below, sequenced in a study of T cell responses to AZD1222 COVID-19 vaccine. Assay: immunoSEQ multiplex PCR; the TCRdb copy retains only in-frame clones and omits some. The sample has 200,000 or so clones; 90% to 95% are singletons. The sequencing used peripheral blood, collected on day 0 of AZD1222 vaccination. The receptors originated from an adult in good health.

This clone came up a few times. The V and J genes are TRBV6-5 and TRBJ1-5; the match to TRBD1 covers 7 bases. Germline V lookup: CDR1 MNHEY, CDR2 SVGAGI. The J segment lost 3 bases and the V segment lost 8 bases, leaving 4 bases of the junction unmatched. The CDR3 has 13 residues. CDR3: CASGTDANQPQHF. The CDR3, as DNA: TGTGCCAGCGGGACAGACGCCAATCAGCCCCAGCATTTT.

This chain links TRBV21-1 with TRBJ2-3; the table assigns TRBD1, which was not confirmed against the DNA. TRBV21-1 is a pseudogene. This CDR3 spans 17 amino acids. The DNA for the CDR3 is TGTGCCAGCAGCAAAGGAGCTAGAGGCAGGGCTACAGATACGCAGTATTTT. Translating gives CASSKGARGRATDTQYF.

The chain combines TRBV6-2 or TRBV6-3 with TRBJ1-1; the match to TRBD1 covers 12 bases. The V segment lost 2 bases and the J segment 5 bases; nucleotides outside the gene matches: 9. There are 17 residues in the CDR3. In germline, CDR1 is MNHEY, CDR2 SVGEGT. CDR3 in DNA: TGTGCCAGCAGTTACATTACCGGGACAGGGGGCAGGACTGAAGCTTTCTTT. Its protein product is CASSYITGTGGRTEAFF.

This clone is labeled medium-sized. V and J are TRBV7-8 and TRBJ2-7; no clear D. V lost 4 bases to trimming and J lost 0 bases, with 13 bases between them. This CDR3 region has 15 residues. Germline lookup yields CDR1 SGHVS and CDR2 FQNEAQ. CDR3 protein: CASSYRTVNSYEQYF. In nucleotides, the CDR3 is TGTGCCAGCAGCTATAGAACAGTCAACTCCTACGAGCAGTACTTC.

This clone was detected only once. V and J are TRBV11-2 and TRBJ2-7; no reliable D call. This CDR3 is 15 amino acids long. Trimming left V 0 bases short and J 2 bases short, with 11 bases between. The germline V gene encodes CDR1 SGHAT and CDR2 FQNNGV. The CDR3 DNA reads TGTGCCAGCAGCTTAGATCTCTTATGGGCCTACGAGCAGTACTTC. As protein: CASSLDLLWAYEQYF.

This chain uses TRBV5-4 with TRBJ1-5, with a tentative D call TRBD1 (5 bases). The V gene lost 2 bases and the J gene lost 6 bases, with 6 bases spanning the gap. The CDR3 loop spans 12 amino acids. Per the germline V gene, CDR1 is SGHNT and CDR2 is YYREEE (reference sequence). CDR3 nucleotides: TGTGCCAGCAGCTTTGGGGGTCAGCCCCAGCATTTT. Translated, it gives CASSFGGQPQHF.

The table lists this clone with a few counts. The V and J genes are TRBV29-1 and TRBJ1-4; D may be TRBD1 (6 bases). CDR3 length: 13 residues. The ends were cut back, 6 bases at V and 5 bases at J, with 13 bases in the middle. CDR1 and CDR2 (germline): SQVTM, ANQGSEA. CDR3 bases: TGCAGCGTAGGGGACACGTACAATGAAAAACTGTTTTTT. It yields the protein CSVGDTYNEKLFF.

The V call is TRBV11-1, the J call TRBJ2-1; no clear D gene. Germline V lookup: CDR1 SGHAT, CDR2 FQDESV (reference sequence). The length of the CDR3 is 11 residues. The ends were cut back, 2 bases at V and 9 bases at J, with 5 bases in the middle. CDR3 sequence: CASSLIGEQFF. The CDR3 coding sequence is TGTGCCAGCAGCTTAATCGGTGAGCAGTTCTTC.

J is TRBJ1-6 and V is TRBV11-2; D not certain. Trimming took 1 base from V and 6 from J, leaving 13 bases between them. This CDR3 comprises 16 residues. CDR1 SGHAT and CDR2 FQNNGV come from the germline V gene. The DNA of the CDR3 is TGTGCCAGCAGCTTAGTGGCAGAGTCTTTTAATTCACCCCTCCACTTT. Its protein product is CASSLVAESFNSPLHF.

The V call is TRBV6-5, the J call TRBJ2-2; TRBD2 is a possible D gene (5 bases). Germline values: CDR1 MNHEY, CDR2 SVGAGI. The germline V and J ends were trimmed by 2 bases and 2 bases, with 9 bases remaining between them. The CDR3 loop spans 15 amino acids. CDR3 amino acids: CASSYSLANTGELFF. The CDR3 coding sequence is TGTGCCAGCAGTTACAGCCTAGCAAACACCGGGGAGCTGTTTTTT.

The chain links TRBV15 to TRBJ2-1; 12 positions match TRBD2. This CDR3 is 16 amino acids long. Per germline, CDR1 LNHNV and CDR2 YYDKDF (reference sequence). The V and J ends lost 3 bases and 7 bases, in that order; junction bases with no gene match: 7. The CDR3 protein is CATSRLAGGFGNEQFF. CDR3 in DNA: TGTGCCACCAGCAGGCTAGCGGGAGGGTTTGGGAATGAGCAGTTCTTC. Using reference TRBV15 and TRBJ2-1 for the parts outside the CDR3, the full variable domain is DAMVIQNPRYQVTQFGKPVTLSCSQTLNHNVMYWYQQKSSQAPKLLFHYYDKDFNNEADTPDNFQSRRPNTSFCFLDIRSPGLGDTAMYLCATSRLAGGFGNEQFFGPGTRLTVL.

The chain combines TRBV28 with TRBJ2-2; 12 bases line up with TRBD1. The CDR3 loop spans 17 amino acids. Per the germline V gene, CDR1 is MDHEN and CDR2 is SYDVKM. V gave up 5 bases and J gave up 3 bases; unmatched junction bases: 7. CDR3 sequence: CASSPGTGGDDTGELFF. Written as DNA, the CDR3 is TGTGCCAGCAGTCCCGGGACAGGGGGCGATGACACCGGGGAGCTGTTTTTT.

The V and J genes are TRBV2 and TRBJ2-6; TRBD1 aligns across 9 bases. The CDR3 runs 17 residues. V shed 3 bases, J shed 3 bases, and the junction held 6 bases outside the gene matches. The germline CDR1 and CDR2 sequences are SNHLY and FYNNEI. The CDR3 nucleotides read TGTGCCAGCAGTGACGGGACAGGGCCTTATGGGGCCAACGTCCTGACTTTC. Translating gives CASSDGTGPYGANVLTF. The full variable domain, its missing parts supplied by reference TRBV2 and TRBJ2-6, is EPEVTQTPSHQVTQMGQEVILRCVPISNHLYFYWYRQILGQKVEFLVSFYNNEISEKSEIFDDQFSVERPDGSNFTLKIRSTKLEDSAMYFCASSDGTGPYGANVLTFGAGSRLTVL.